These T cell receptor beta chains were read from a single sample in a study of PD-1 blockade in classical Hodgkin lymphoma. TCRdb's copy holds only in-frame clones and misses some; the assay was immunoSEQ multiplex PCR. Of around 150,000 clones listed, around 84% are singletons. Specimen: peripheral blood mononuclear cells (PBMCs), collected before the second cycle of nivolumab. These TCRs come from a human donor with classical Hodgkin lymphoma. CDR3s include the opening cysteine and the closing phenylalanine or tryptophan. Fields, in order: clone size, J gene, V gene, D gene, CDR3 DNA, CDR3 protein. The D gene is left open where the match is weak. Rows give clone size only sometimes, using once, few, many, or a class for an expanded clone.

NA | TRBJ1-1 | TRBV7-2 | TRBD1 | TGTGCCAGCAGCCCCGGGACAGGGGGGTTGAACACTGAAGCTTTCTTT | CASSPGTGGLNTEAFF
once | TRBJ2-3 | TRBV28 | TRBD2 | TGTGCCAGCAGACCACCAGCGGGGAAAAGCACAGATACGCAGTATTTT | CASRPPAGKSTDTQYF
NA | TRBJ1-1 | TRBV7-9 | TRBD1 | TGTGCCAGCAGCTTTAGAGCCAGGGGGGACGCTGAAGCTTTCTTT | CASSFRARGDAEAFF
few | TRBJ2-5 | TRBV10-3 | TRBD2 | TGTGCCATCAGTGATACGACTAGCGGGGGGCAAGAGACCCAGTACTTC | CAISDTTSGGQETQYF
once | TRBJ2-2 | TRBV11-3 | NA | TGTGCCAGCAGCTCCTACCTCGGGGGCACCGGGGAGCTGTTTTTT | CASSSYLGGTGELFF
NA | TRBJ1-5 | TRBV6-6 | NA | TGTGCCAGCAGTTACGACAGGTTCAATCAGCCCCAGCATTTT | CASSYDRFNQPQHF
once | TRBJ2-3 | TRBV2 | TRBD2 | TGTGCCAGCCATGCGACAGGGGGGCGTAGCGGGGGGGGCACAGATACGCAGTATTTT | CASHATGGRSGGGTDTQYF
NA | TRBJ2-1 | TRBV30 | NA | TGTGCCTGGAGTCTCGAGAGCGGAAATGAGCAGTTCTTC | CAWSLESGNEQFF
NA | TRBJ2-3 | TRBV15 | NA | TGTGCCACCAGCATGCGACAGGGCACAGATACGCAGTATTTT | CATSMRQGTDTQYF
NA | TRBJ2-7 | TRBV7-2 | TRBD2 | TGTGCCAGCAGCTTCGGGGGGTTGGGGAGAGAGCAGTACTTC | CASSFGGLGREQYF
NA | TRBJ1-5 | TRBV5-8 | TRBD1 | TGTGCCAGCAGCGGGGGACAGGGGGCTTTGAGCAATCAGCCCCAGCATTTT | CASSGGQGALSNQPQHF
NA | TRBJ1-4 | TRBV29-1 | NA | TGCAGCGTTGAAGCCGTGGGCCGGGGTGAAAAACTGTTTTTT | CSVEAVGRGEKLFF
NA | TRBJ2-5 | TRBV19 | TRBD2 | TGTGCCAGTAGTATAGGCGTGACCCCCTGGGAGGGCCAGTACTTC | CASSIGVTPWEGQYF
NA | TRBJ2-5 | TRBV19 | NA | TGTGCCAGTAGTATAGACAGGGCCCAAGAGACCCAGTACTTC | CASSIDRAQETQYF
once | TRBJ2-1 | TRBV11-2 | TRBD1 | TGTGCCAGCAGCCTATTGACAGGGATAAAAAATGAGCAGTTCTTC | CASSLLTGIKNEQFF
NA | TRBJ2-1 | TRBV5-1 | NA | TGCGCCAGCAGCTTGGATGGCTTTGAGCAGTTCTTC | CASSLDGFEQFF
NA | TRBJ2-3 | TRBV7-9 | TRBD2 | TGTGCCAGCAGCCCTCCCCGGGGACTAGCAAGTTCCCAGGATACGCAGTATTTT | CASSPPRGLASSQDTQYF
NA | TRBJ2-1 | TRBV6-1 | TRBD1 | TGTGCCAGCAGTGAAAGGACAGGGGGCTACAATGAGCAGTTCTTC | CASSERTGGYNEQFF
few | TRBJ2-7 | TRBV2 | NA | TGTGCCAGCAGTAAGGCCAGTGGCTGGGGCAGATACGAGCAGTACTTC | CASSKASGWGRYEQYF
NA | TRBJ2-7 | TRBV6-5 | NA | TGTGCCAGCAGCCCGGTCGAGTGGGGCTACGAGCAGTACTTC | CASSPVEWGYEQYF
few | TRBJ2-4 | TRBV7-2 | NA | TGTGCCAGCAGCTTAGAGGGTTTAGCCAAAAACATTCAGTACTTC | CASSLEGLAKNIQYF
NA | TRBJ2-2 | TRBV19 | NA | TGTGCCAGTAGTGTGGGTCCCGGGGAGCTGTTTTTT | CASSVGPGELFF
NA | TRBJ2-7 | TRBV7-6 | NA | TGTGCCAGCAGCTTAGACAGGGAATCCTTCTACGAGCAGTACTTC | CASSLDRESFYEQYF
NA | TRBJ2-5 | TRBV10-3 | NA | TGTGCCATCAGTGAAACCGCCCTCGGGGAGACCCAGTACTTC | CAISETALGETQYF
NA | TRBJ1-3 | TRBV6-5 | NA | TGTGCCAGCAGTTACTTCGGTAGCTCTGGAAACACCATATATTTT | CASSYFGSSGNTIYF
NA | TRBJ1-4 | TRBV5-1 | NA | TGCGCCAGCAGCGGGACGGTAGGGGAAAAACTGTTTTTT | CASSGTVGEKLFF